This is a list of T cell receptor beta chains from one sample in a study of blood T cells in healthy people across ages. TCRdb itself ran the 5' RACE reads through MiXCR, one entry per CDR3 protein. The sample includes 650,000 to 900,000 distinct CDR3 sequences, around 62% of them seen just once. The sequenced sample consisted of blood. The receptors derive from a man aged 30 to 39 in good health. The CDR3 runs from the conserved cysteine through the conserved F or W. Fields, in order: V gene, J gene, D gene, clone size, CDR3 protein, CDR3 DNA. A D gene is named only where the DNA matches it firmly. A row's size may be missing; if present it is once, few, many or a size class.

TRBV5-1	TRBJ1-1	-	-	CATVSSPGNTEAFF	TGCGCCACCGTCAGCAGTCCAGGGAACACTGAAGCTTTCTTT
TRBV20-1	TRBJ1-2	TRBD1	few	CSARDREWGYTF	TGCAGTGCCCGGGACAGGGAGTGGGGCTACACCTTC
TRBV6-5	TRBJ2-7	-	many	CASSHRGTGSYEQYF	TGTGCCAGCAGCCATCGAGGGACGGGCTCCTACGAGCAGTACTTC
TRBV12-3/TRBV12-4	TRBJ1-1	-	-	CASSMPSVYEAFF	TGTGCCAGCAGTATGCCCTCTGTTTATGAAGCTTTCTTT
TRBV4-3	TRBJ2-6	-	-	CASSQEGWGRGANVLTF	TGCGCCAGCAGCCAAGAAGGTTGGGGTCGTGGGGCCAACGTCCTGACTTTC
TRBV4-2	TRBJ2-3	TRBD2	few	CASSQAMGRGGTDTQYF	TGTGCCAGCAGCCAGGCCATGGGGCGGGGGGGCACAGATACGCAGTATTTT
TRBV10-3	TRBJ2-3	TRBD1	-	CAISESGQGEDTQYF	TGTGCCATCAGTGAGTCCGGACAGGGGGAAGATACGCAGTATTTT
TRBV29-1	TRBJ2-3	TRBD1	-	CSVGGLTGGTDTQYF	TGCAGCGTTGGTGGCCTTACAGGGGGCACAGATACGCAGTATTTT
TRBV29-1	TRBJ2-2	-	-	CSVDGRATGELFF	TGCAGCGTTGACGGCAGGGCCACCGGGGAGCTGTTTTTT
TRBV10-3	TRBJ2-1	TRBD2	-	CAASRGGSYNEQFF	TGTGCCGCAAGTCGGGGGGGCTCCTACAATGAGCAGTTCTTC
TRBV2	TRBJ2-7	-	-	CASSEQGLSYEQYF	TGTGCCAGCAGTGAACAGGGGTTGAGCTACGAGCAGTACTTC
TRBV10-3	TRBJ2-5	-	-	CAISAGTRPWETQYF	TGTGCCATCAGTGCTGGGACGAGACCTTGGGAGACCCAGTACTTC
TRBV12-3/TRBV12-4	TRBJ2-7	-	-	CASSEGPSSYEQYF	TGTGCCAGCAGTGAGGGGCCCAGCTCCTACGAGCAGTACTTC
TRBV20-1	TRBJ2-3	-	-	CSAAGPQSTDTQYF	TGCAGTGCTGCGGGACCCCAAAGCACAGATACGCAGTATTTT
TRBV13	TRBJ2-4	TRBD1	-	CASSEESGQGPGEQYF	TGTGCCAGCAGCGAAGAGTCGGGACAGGGACCGGGGGAGCAGTACTTC
TRBV29-1	TRBJ2-2	TRBD2	-	CSVSQRGGNTGELFF	TGCAGCGTTTCGCAGCGGGGGGGGAACACCGGGGAGCTGTTTTTT
TRBV28	TRBJ2-7	-	-	CASSSQGLLGHEQYF	TGTGCCAGCAGTTCCCAGGGCCTTCTCGGGCACGAGCAGTACTTC
TRBV6-2/TRBV6-3	TRBJ2-7	TRBD1	-	CASSYLRQGSEQYF	TGTGCCAGCAGTTACCTCAGACAGGGGAGCGAGCAGTACTTC
TRBV5-1	TRBJ2-3	-	-	CASSLFRAENTDTQYF	TGCGCCAGCAGCTTGTTTCGGGCGGAAAACACAGATACGCAGTATTTT
TRBV20-1	TRBJ2-3	TRBD1	few	CSATTGGLADTQYF	TGCAGTGCCACGACAGGGGGTCTAGCAGATACGCAGTATTTT
TRBV3-1	TRBJ2-2	-	-	CASSLGGPINGELFF	TGTGCCAGCAGCCTAGGGGGACCTATTAACGGGGAGCTGTTTTTT
TRBV20-1	TRBJ2-7	TRBD2	-	CSARDLGLAGGYEQYF	TGCAGTGCTAGAGATTTGGGACTAGCGGGGGGTTACGAGCAGTACTTC
TRBV12-3/TRBV12-4	TRBJ2-1	TRBD2	-	CASSLAGTSGGRSYNEQFF	TGTGCCAGCAGTTTAGCCGGGACTAGCGGGGGGCGGTCCTACAATGAGCAGTTCTTC
TRBV15	TRBJ2-5	TRBD1	-	CATSRDPGQGGKETQYF	TGTGCCACCAGCAGAGATCCGGGACAGGGAGGGAAAGAGACCCAGTACTTC
TRBV7-3	TRBJ2-5	TRBD1	few	CASSPVGQGAGETQYF	TGTGCCAGCAGCCCAGTCGGGCAGGGGGCCGGAGAGACCCAGTACTTC
TRBV18	TRBJ2-3	-	medium-sized	CASSPPSTDTQYF	TGTGCCAGCAGTCCTCCTAGCACAGATACGCAGTATTTT
TRBV27	TRBJ1-2	-	-	CASSLISGPPGYGYTF	TGTGCCAGCAGTCTAATATCAGGGCCCCCGGGCTATGGCTACACCTTC
TRBV12-3/TRBV12-4	TRBJ1-2	TRBD1	-	CASSKDRGNGYTF	TGTGCCAGCAGCAAGGACAGGGGTAATGGCTACACCTTC
TRBV2	TRBJ1-6	TRBD1	once	CASSETRTGTNNSPLHF	TGTGCCAGCAGTGAAACCAGGACAGGGACTAATAATTCACCCCTCCACTTT
TRBV27	TRBJ2-1	-	few	CASSLWGSHLAYNEQFF	TGTGCCAGCAGTTTATGGGGCAGTCATTTGGCCTACAATGAGCAGTTCTTC
TRBV7-9	TRBJ2-1	TRBD2	-	CASSYGTSGTNEQFF	TGTGCCAGCAGCTATGGGACTAGCGGGACCAATGAGCAGTTCTTC
TRBV10-3	TRBJ1-4	-	-	CAISGDRGEKLFF	TGTGCCATCAGTGGAGACAGAGGTGAAAAACTGTTTTTT
TRBV21-1	TRBJ2-7	-	-	CASSKAGKRGIRKPSYEQYF	TGTGCCAGCAGCAAAGCCGGTAAACGCGGCATTAGAAAACCCTCCTACGAGCAGTACTTC
TRBV7-2	TRBJ2-5	-	-	CASSLVGGQGQETQYF	TGTGCCAGCAGCTTAGTTGGGGGTCAGGGGCAAGAGACCCAGTACTTC
TRBV27	TRBJ1-5	-	-	CASGTDFYSNQPQHF	TGTGCCAGCGGAACGGACTTTTATAGCAATCAGCCCCAGCATTTT
TRBV12-3/TRBV12-4	TRBJ1-1	TRBD1	once	CASSSRGDRAMNTEAFF	TGTGCCAGCAGTTCTCGGGGGGACAGGGCCATGAACACTGAAGCTTTCTTT
TRBV4-3	TRBJ1-2	-	few	CASSQDGIYGYTF	TGCGCCAGCAGCCAAGATGGCATCTATGGCTACACCTTC
TRBV7-8	TRBJ2-7	TRBD2	once	CASSSATPGLAGARYEQYF	TGTGCCAGCAGCTCTGCTACGCCGGGACTAGCGGGGGCAAGGTACGAGCAGTACTTC
TRBV20-1	TRBJ2-1	TRBD2	-	CSSESAGWLVEQFF	TGCAGCTCCGAGTCAGCGGGGTGGCTTGTTGAGCAGTTCTTC
TRBV10-3	TRBJ1-2	-	few	CAIGGQLSNYGYTF	TGTGCCATCGGAGGACAGCTATCTAACTATGGCTACACCTTC
TRBV20-1	TRBJ2-7	TRBD2	-	CSARDGMGGYEQYF	TGCAGTGCTAGAGATGGAATGGGGGGGTACGAGCAGTACTTC
TRBV5-3	TRBJ1-2	TRBD1	-	CASRTWTGAGGYTF	TGTGCCAGCCGAACCTGGACAGGGGCTGGTGGCTACACCTTC
TRBV11-2	TRBJ1-2	TRBD1	-	CASREATGTNYGYTF	TGTGCCAGCAGGGAAGCGACAGGGACTAACTATGGCTACACCTTC
TRBV12-3/TRBV12-4	TRBJ2-7	-	-	CASSLQTVYEQYF	TGTGCCAGCAGTTTACAGACAGTCTACGAGCAGTACTTC